The 28 T cell receptor beta chains given below trace back to one sample, sequenced in a study of regulatory T cells in long-lasting Graves disease. Library construction for TCR beta used iRepertoire HTBI primers and Arm-PCR of CDR3 regions. TCRdb used MiXCR to reprocess the multiplex PCR reads, holding one entry per CDR3 protein. The sample contains a few hundred thousand distinct CDR3 sequences, less than 15% of which appear only once. Time point in this sample: newly diagnosed GD, antithyroid drugs for less than 3 months. RNA extracted from PBMCs served as the sequencing template. The data also belong to a second study, concerning T cells in Graves' hyperthyroidism and ophthalmopathy.

Here the sequenced sample was peripheral blood mononuclear cells (PBMCs), taken at new diagnosis, from a patient treated with antithyroid drugs. The receptors were sampled from a man aged 25 to 45 with Graves disease.

As concerns this clonotype: Just one base apart from a much larger clone, this may be a read error. The CDR3 end shows no conserved phenylalanine or tryptophan, and so a read error is likely. This sequence joins TRBV6-9 and TRBJ1-2; D gene ambiguous. This CDR3 has 15 residues. V lost 4 bases and J 1 base, leaving 13 bases between the germline ends. Germline V gene sequence: CDR1 MNHGY, CDR2 SVAAGI. The DNA of the CDR3 is TGTGCCAGCAGTTTGCCAAGGAACCGTAACTATGGCTACACCCTC. The encoded protein is CASSLPRNRNYGYTL.

This chain uses TRBV6-1 with TRBJ1-1, with unresolved D. CDR1 is MNHNS and CDR2 is SASEGT in the germline V gene. CDR3 length equals 12 residues. The V gene lost 8 bases and the J gene lost 1 base, with 8 bases spanning the gap. The CDR3 nucleotides are TGTGCCAGCTGGGATCCGAACACTGAAGCTTTCTTT. Its translation: CASWDPNTEAFF.

The sample holds a few counts of this clonotype. The rearrangement links TRBV7-9 to TRBJ1-1; the D gene is possibly TRBD1 (6 bases). Trimming shortened V by 6 bases and J by 3 bases, and 14 bases separated the two germline ends. In germline, CDR1 is SEHNR, CDR2 FQNEAQ (reference sequence). The CDR3 length is 14 residues. As DNA, the CDR3 is TGTGCCAGCAGGAGGGTTGGGGGCGACACTGAAGCTTTCTTT. Its protein is CASRRVGGDTEAFF.

This clonotype was seen many times. The chain recombines TRBV30 with TRBJ2-5; D may be TRBD1 (5 bases). Trimming cost V 5 bases and J 5 bases, with 15 bases left between them. The CDR3 contains 13 residues. Germline CDR1 is GTSNPN and CDR2 is SVGIG (reference sequence). CDR3 loop: CAWVGMGHETQYF. As DNA, the CDR3 is TGTGCCTGGGTCGGAATGGGGCATGAGACCCAGTACTTC.

This clonotype was seen only a few times. The J gene is TRBJ2-6, the V gene TRBV5-1; D is ambiguous. Trimming shortened V by 7 bases and J by 0 bases, and 14 bases separated the two germline ends. Germline CDR1 reads SGHRS; CDR2 reads YFSETQ. The CDR3 runs 16 residues. The CDR3 DNA sequence: TGCGCCAGCGGCAACGGACGGAGCTCTGGGGCCAACGTCCTGACTTTC. Translated: CASGNGRSSGANVLTF.

This chain joins TRBV20-1 and TRBJ1-5; TRBD1 is a possible D gene (6 bases). Germline lookup yields CDR1 DFQATT and CDR2 SNEGSKA (reference sequence). The CDR3 is made up of 16 amino acids. V shed 0 bases and J shed 2 bases, with 14 bases lying between them. The CDR3, as DNA: TGCAGTGCTAGAGACAATAGGGGGTTGGGCAATCAGCCCCAGCATTTT. Residues: CSARDNRGLGNQPQHF.

This clonotype has only a few counts. This sequence joins TRBV5-1 and TRBJ2-1; no firm D call. V gave up 3 bases and J gave up 4 bases, with 11 bases separating them. The CDR3 is made up of 14 amino acids. Germline V gene sequence: CDR1 SGHRS, CDR2 YFSETQ. CDR3 sequence: CASSYVTPYNEQFF. The CDR3 DNA sequence: TGCGCCAGCAGCTATGTGACACCTTACAATGAGCAGTTCTTC.

This clonotype was detected many times. V usage is TRBV27 and J usage is TRBJ2-6; a possible D gene is TRBD1 (6 bases). This CDR3 region has 20 residues. The germline gives CDR1 MNHEY, CDR2 SMNVEV (reference sequence). V was pared by 5 bases and J by 0 bases, with 23 bases between. CDR3 loop: CASSSGQLTPYFSGANVLTF. The CDR3 bases are TGTGCCAGCAGTAGTGGACAGTTGACCCCCTATTTCTCTGGGGCCAACGTCCTGACTTTC.

There are many counts of this clonotype. The CDR3: CASSWTSGNIQYF. For the CDR3, the DNA is TGTGCCAGCAGCTGGACTAGCGGAAACATTCAGTACTTC. The rearrangement uses TRBV2 and TRBJ2-4, with 10 bases lining up with TRBD2. The CDR3 runs 13 residues. Germline V gene data show CDR1 as SNHLY and CDR2 as FYNNEI. The V gene end was trimmed by 6 bases and the J gene end by 6 bases; junction bases not matched to a gene: 2.

This clonotype was detected only a few times. CDR3 in DNA: TGTGCCATCAGTCGGCGGGGGGTAATAGCGGGAGCGGGAGATACGCAGTATTTT. It codes for CAISRRGVIAGAGDTQYF. The rearrangement uses TRBV10-3 and TRBJ2-3, with 9 bases lining up with TRBD2. CDR1 and CDR2 from the germline V gene are ENHRY and SYGVKD. CDR3 length: 18 amino acids. The trim removed 5 bases at V and 5 bases at J, leaving 17 bases unmatched.

This clonotype was recorded at least ten times. The chain combines TRBV6-5 with TRBJ1-1; 8 bases are a match to TRBD1. The germline V gene has CDR1 MNHEY and CDR2 SVGAGI. V lost 4 bases to trimming and J lost 4 bases; unmatched junction nucleotides: 2. The CDR3 runs to 13 residues. In DNA, the CDR3 is TGTGCCAGCAGTTTACAGGGGGTCACTGAAGCTTTCTTT. Its translation is CASSLQGVTEAFF.

The sample holds many counts of this clonotype. V is TRBV5-1 and J is TRBJ1-1; D possibly corresponds to TRBD1 (6 bases). V was trimmed by 3 bases and J by 4 bases, leaving 13 bases between them. The CDR3 has 14 residues. CDR1 is SGHRS, CDR2 YFSETQ, per germline. CDR3 loop: CASSYLDSFTEAFF. The CDR3 nucleotides read TGCGCCAGCAGCTACCTGGACAGCTTCACTGAAGCTTTCTTT.

V gene TRBV5-8 combines with J gene TRBJ1-1; D call uncertain. Germline-derived CDR1 and CDR2 are SGHTS and YDEGEE. The CDR3 covers 15 residues. Trimming cost V 0 bases and J 5 bases, with 14 bases left between them. CDR3 region: CASSLALTRRTEAFF. As DNA, the CDR3 is TGTGCCAGCAGCTTGGCCCTAACCCGGAGGACTGAAGCTTTCTTT.

This clonotype was picked up many times. The CDR3: CATRPVVLNYGYTF. CDR3 in DNA: TGTGCCACCCGCCCCGTTGTCCTGAACTATGGCTACACCTTC. The rearrangement joins TRBV10-3 to TRBJ1-2, with D uncertain. This CDR3 is built from 14 residues. With 10 bases removed from V and 2 bases from J, the gap between germline ends came to 17 bases. Germline-derived CDR1 and CDR2 are ENHRY and SYGVKD.

This clonotype was observed many times. J is TRBJ2-5 and V is TRBV7-2; D is unclear. The CDR3 contains 14 residues. The germline V gene encodes CDR1 SGHTA and CDR2 FQGNSA. V lost 0 bases, J lost 4 bases, and 9 bases lay in between. This CDR3 reads CASSLAGSPETQYF. The CDR3 DNA sequence: TGTGCCAGCAGCTTAGCAGGCAGCCCAGAGACCCAGTACTTC.

V usage is TRBV19 and J usage is TRBJ2-1, with a possible D match to TRBD2 (5 bases). CDR1 LNHDA and CDR2 SQIVND come from the germline V gene (reference sequence). The V gene lost 4 bases and the J gene lost 8 bases, with 21 bases spanning the gap. CDR3 length: 16 amino acids. CDR3 bases: TGTGCCAGTAGTACCACTTCTAGCACTGGGTTGTATGAGCAGTTCTTC. It codes for CASSTTSSTGLYEQFF. Drawing the rest from reference TRBV19 and TRBJ2-1, the complete variable domain is DGGITQSPKYLFRKEGQNVTLSCEQNLNHDAMYWYRQDPGQGLRLIYYSQIVNDFQKGDIAEGYSVSREKKESFPLTVTSAQKNPTAFYLCASSTTSSTGLYEQFFGPGTRLTVL.

About this clonotype itself: Only one base separates this from a far larger clonotype, so it likely reflects a read error. This chain uses TRBV6-2 or TRBV6-3 with TRBJ1-2; TRBD1 matches 9 bases. In germline, CDR1 is MNHEY, CDR2 SVGEGT. Germline trimming cut 5 bases from V and 2 bases from J; bases unmatched to any gene: 15. The CDR3 runs to 18 residues. The CDR3 region is CASSEVGPTGGQNYGYTF. The CDR3 nucleotides read TGTGCCAGCAGTGAAGTGGGGCCTACAGGGGGCCAGAACTATGGCTACACCTTC.

The sample holds a few counts of this clonotype. V gene TRBV5-8 combines with J gene TRBJ1-2, with 8 nucleotides matching TRBD1. Germline V gives CDR1 SGHTS, CDR2 YDEGEE. J was trimmed by 6 bases and V by 3 bases; bases with no gene match: 7. The CDR3 spans 14 residues. This chain's CDR3 is CASSYRGVSNGYTF. The CDR3 DNA reads TGTGCCAGCAGCTACAGGGGGGTATCGAATGGCTACACCTTC.

The V call is TRBV19, the J call TRBJ1-2, with D unresolved. The germline V gene encodes CDR1 LNHDA and CDR2 SQIVND (reference sequence). The CDR3 has 14 residues. V shed 6 bases and J shed 3 bases, with 14 bases lying between them. The CDR3 loop reads CASSKVFTDYGYTF. In DNA form, the CDR3 reads TGTGCCAGTAGCAAGGTGTTCACAGACTATGGCTACACCTTC.

This clonotype was picked up many times. V gene TRBV7-9 combines with J gene TRBJ1-2; a possible D gene is TRBD1 (5 bases). The germline V gene encodes CDR1 SEHNR and CDR2 FQNEAQ (reference sequence). Trimming cost V 5 bases and J 2 bases, with 9 bases left between them. The CDR3 loop spans 13 amino acids. CDR3 amino acids: CASSPRDNYGYTF. The CDR3 coding sequence is TGTGCCAGCAGCCCCAGGGACAACTATGGCTACACCTTC.

Remarks on this clonotype: A read error may explain this, as a much larger clone is one base away. J is TRBJ2-1 and V is TRBV7-8; 7 bases line up with TRBD1. Trimming removed 1 base from V and 10 bases from J; junction bases left unmatched: 10. This CDR3 comprises 15 residues. Germline CDR1 SGHVS, CDR2 FQNEAQ. The CDR3 reads CASSLGATGPYEQFF. CDR3 DNA: TGTGCCAGCAGCTTAGGGGCGACAGGGCCCTACGAGCAGTTCTTC.

Many counts were recorded for this clonotype. The chain joins TRBV12-3 or TRBV12-4 to TRBJ1-2, with D hard to call. The CDR3 covers 14 residues. V gave up 4 bases and J gave up 7 bases, with 16 bases separating them. CDR3 nucleotide sequence: TGTGCCAGCAGTTCCCCAGAACAAGAGGGTGGCTACACCTTC. It encodes CASSSPEQEGGYTF.

This clonotype was counted many times. The V and J genes are TRBV6-1 and TRBJ2-3; the match to TRBD2 covers 7 bases. J gave up 1 base and V 6 bases, and 10 bases lay outside the gene matches. Germline V lookup: CDR1 MNHNS, CDR2 SASEGT. The CDR3 contains 16 residues. The CDR3 DNA reads as TGTGCCAGCAGCGCCCGGCTAGCGGAGCGCACAGATACGCAGTATTTT. Its translation is CASSARLAERTDTQYF.

This clonotype was seen many times. The chain employs TRBV12-3 or TRBV12-4 and TRBJ2-7; TRBD2 matches at 9 bases. This CDR3 region has 15 residues. After removal of 6 bases from V and 4 bases from J, the junction contained 10 bases not matched to a gene. The CDR3 region is CASSLSSGTPYEQYF. The CDR3 nucleotides are TGTGCCAGCAGCCTTTCTAGCGGGACCCCATACGAGCAGTACTTC.

This clonotype was counted at least ten times. This sequence joins TRBV27 and TRBJ1-2; D remains ambiguous. This CDR3 comprises 14 residues. Germline CDR1 and CDR2: MNHEY and SMNVEV (reference sequence). V lost 2 bases to trimming and J lost 9 bases, with 16 bases between them. The CDR3 coding sequence is TGTGCCAGCAGTTTAAAACAGCCCTTTGGGAGCTACACCTTC. It is translated as CASSLKQPFGSYTF.

This clonotype has ten or more counts. The chain carries TRBV27 and TRBJ1-2, with 7 positions matching TRBD1. Germline CDR1 reads MNHEY; CDR2 reads SMNVEV (reference sequence). Losses at the gene ends were 6 bases for V and 8 bases for J; bases not matched to a gene: 9. This CDR3 comprises 13 residues. This CDR3 reads CASRLTGRRGYTF. The DNA of the CDR3 is TGTGCCAGCAGATTGACAGGGCGTCGCGGCTACACCTTC.

This clonotype has ten or more counts. V gene TRBV6-1 combines with J gene TRBJ1-5, with no clear D. The germline V gene encodes CDR1 MNHNS and CDR2 SASEGT. This CDR3 region has 15 residues. Trimming took 0 bases from V and 6 from J, leaving 12 bases between them. Written as DNA, the CDR3 is TGTGCCAGCAGTGAAGCCGCAACGACCAGTCAGCCCCAGCATTTT. Encoded protein: CASSEAATTSQPQHF.

This clonotype has a count of ten or more. The gene calls are TRBV27 and TRBJ2-1; 10 nucleotides match TRBD2. This CDR3 has 20 residues. Germline-derived CDR1 and CDR2 are MNHEY and SMNVEV (reference sequence). Losses at the gene ends were 4 bases for V and 1 base for J; bases not matched to a gene: 16. The CDR3 reads CASSSSLSGRAKESYNEQFF. The CDR3 DNA sequence: TGTGCCAGCAGTTCCAGTTTAAGCGGGAGGGCCAAAGAATCCTACAATGAGCAGTTCTTC.